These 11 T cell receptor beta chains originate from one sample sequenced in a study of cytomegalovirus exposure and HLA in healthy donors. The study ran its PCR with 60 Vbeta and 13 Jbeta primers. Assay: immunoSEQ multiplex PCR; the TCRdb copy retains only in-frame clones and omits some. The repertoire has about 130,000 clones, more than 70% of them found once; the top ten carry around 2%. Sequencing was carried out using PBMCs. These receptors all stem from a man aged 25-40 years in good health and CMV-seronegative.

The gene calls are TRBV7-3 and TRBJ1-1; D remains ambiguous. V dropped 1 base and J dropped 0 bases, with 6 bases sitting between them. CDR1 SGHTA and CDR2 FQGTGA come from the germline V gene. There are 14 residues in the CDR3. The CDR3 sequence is CASSLNSMNTEAFF. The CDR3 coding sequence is TGTGCCAGCAGCTTAAACTCCATGAACACTGAAGCTTTCTTT.

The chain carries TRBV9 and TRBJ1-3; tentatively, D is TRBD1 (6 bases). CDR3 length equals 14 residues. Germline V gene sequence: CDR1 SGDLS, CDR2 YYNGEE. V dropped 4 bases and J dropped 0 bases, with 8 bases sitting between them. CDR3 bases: TGTGCCAGCAGCTCAGGGGTCTCTGGAAACACCATATATTTT. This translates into CASSSGVSGNTIYF.

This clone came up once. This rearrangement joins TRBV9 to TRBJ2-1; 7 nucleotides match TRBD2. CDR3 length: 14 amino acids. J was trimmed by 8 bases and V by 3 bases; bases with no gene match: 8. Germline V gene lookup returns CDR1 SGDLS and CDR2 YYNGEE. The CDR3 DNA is TGTGCCAGCAGCGGATCGGGACTATCCGATGAGCAGTTCTTC. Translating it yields CASSGSGLSDEQFF.

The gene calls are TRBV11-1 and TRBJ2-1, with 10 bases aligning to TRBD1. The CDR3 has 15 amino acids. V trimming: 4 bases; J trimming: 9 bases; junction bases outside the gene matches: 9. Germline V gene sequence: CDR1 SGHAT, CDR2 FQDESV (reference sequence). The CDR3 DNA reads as TGTGCCAGCAGCTGGACCGGGACAGGGGAGGTTGAGCAGTTCTTC. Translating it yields CASSWTGTGEVEQFF. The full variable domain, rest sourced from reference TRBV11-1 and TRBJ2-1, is EAEVAQSPRYKITEKSQAVAFWCDPISGHATLYWYRQILGQGPELLVQFQDESVVDDSQLPKDRFSAERLKGVDSTLKIQPAELGDSAMYLCASSWTGTGEVEQFFGPGTRLTVL.

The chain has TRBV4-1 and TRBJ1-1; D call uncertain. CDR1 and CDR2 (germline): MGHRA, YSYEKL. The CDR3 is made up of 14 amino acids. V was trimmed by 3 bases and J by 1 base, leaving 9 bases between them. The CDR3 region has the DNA TGCGCCAGCAGCCAGGGAGACCAGAACACTGAAGCTTTCTTT. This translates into CASSQGDQNTEAFF.

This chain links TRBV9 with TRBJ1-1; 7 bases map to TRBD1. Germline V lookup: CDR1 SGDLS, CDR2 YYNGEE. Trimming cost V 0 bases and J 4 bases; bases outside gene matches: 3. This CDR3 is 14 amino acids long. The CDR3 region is CASSVDPGGTEAFF. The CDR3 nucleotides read TGTGCCAGCAGCGTAGACCCAGGGGGCACTGAAGCTTTCTTT.

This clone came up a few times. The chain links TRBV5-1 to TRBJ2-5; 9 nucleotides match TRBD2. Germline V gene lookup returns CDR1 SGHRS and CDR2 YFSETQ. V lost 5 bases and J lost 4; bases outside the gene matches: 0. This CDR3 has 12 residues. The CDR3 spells CASRLAGETQYF. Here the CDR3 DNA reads TGCGCCAGCAGACTAGCGGGAGAGACCCAGTACTTC.

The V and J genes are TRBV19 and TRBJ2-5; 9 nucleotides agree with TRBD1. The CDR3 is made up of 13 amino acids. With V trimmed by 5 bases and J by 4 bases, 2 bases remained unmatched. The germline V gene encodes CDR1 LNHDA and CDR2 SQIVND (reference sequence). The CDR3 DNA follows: TGTGCCAGTAGTCTGGACAGGGGAGAGACCCAGTACTTC. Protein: CASSLDRGETQYF.

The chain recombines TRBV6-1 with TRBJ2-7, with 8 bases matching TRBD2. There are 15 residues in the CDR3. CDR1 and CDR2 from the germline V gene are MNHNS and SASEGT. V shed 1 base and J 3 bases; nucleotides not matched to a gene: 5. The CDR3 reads CASSEVGLAGYEQYF. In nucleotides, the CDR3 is TGTGCCAGCAGTGAAGTAGGGCTAGCGGGCTACGAGCAGTACTTC.

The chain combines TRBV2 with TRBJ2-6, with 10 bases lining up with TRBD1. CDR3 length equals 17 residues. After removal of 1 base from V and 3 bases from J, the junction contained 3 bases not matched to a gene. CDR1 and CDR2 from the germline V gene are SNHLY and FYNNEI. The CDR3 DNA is TGTGCCAGCAGTGAAGACGACAGGGGGCTTGGGGCCAACGTCCTGACTTTC. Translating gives CASSEDDRGLGANVLTF.

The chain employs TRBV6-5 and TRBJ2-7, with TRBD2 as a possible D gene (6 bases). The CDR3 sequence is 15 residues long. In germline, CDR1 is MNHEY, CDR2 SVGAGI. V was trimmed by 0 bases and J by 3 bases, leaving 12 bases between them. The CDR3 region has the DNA TGTGCCAGCAGTTACTCTCACGCGGGAAACTACGAGCAGTACTTC. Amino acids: CASSYSHAGNYEQYF.